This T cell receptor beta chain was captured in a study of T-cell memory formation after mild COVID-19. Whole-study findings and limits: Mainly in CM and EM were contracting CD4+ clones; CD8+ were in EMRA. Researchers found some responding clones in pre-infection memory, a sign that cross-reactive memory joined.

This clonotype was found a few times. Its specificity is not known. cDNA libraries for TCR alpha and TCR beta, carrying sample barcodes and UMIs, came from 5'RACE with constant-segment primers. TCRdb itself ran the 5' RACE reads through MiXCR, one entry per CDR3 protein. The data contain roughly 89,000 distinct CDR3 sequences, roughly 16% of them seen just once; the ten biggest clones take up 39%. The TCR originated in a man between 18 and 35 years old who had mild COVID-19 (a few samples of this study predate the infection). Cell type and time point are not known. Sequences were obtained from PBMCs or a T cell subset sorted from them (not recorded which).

The CDR3 here is CASSYGTGFYEQYF. The CDR3 coding sequence is TGTGCCAGCAGTTACGGGACAGGGTTCTACGAGCAGTACTTC. This sequence joins TRBV6-5 and TRBJ2-7, with 9 bases identical to TRBD1. Per the germline V gene, CDR1 is MNHEY and CDR2 is SVGAGI. The junction had 2 bases not matched to a gene; V was cut back by 2 bases and J by 3 bases. The CDR3 has 14 residues.